This TCR beta chain is drawn from a study of sequential checkpoint blockade in melanoma. About the research overall: TCRbeta immunosequencing was performed on DNA from roughly 90 pretreatment melanoma tumor samples. After nivolumab or ipilimumab alone, about two dozen patients had week-13 rebiopsies.

The CDR3 is 17 residues long. Trimming stripped 4 bases from V and 8 bases from J, with 24 bases between. Germline V CDR1 and CDR2: MGHRA, YSYEKL. Study conclusions and caveats: Tumor T-cell fraction and clonality correlated with PD-L1 and CD8+ counts. For nivolumab-first patients, baseline tumor clonality was associated with response.

Comments on this clone: Its antigen is undetermined.

Treatment described: randomized to nivolumab then ipilimumab (arm A) or the reverse (arm B). TCRdb's table, derived via immunoSEQ multiplex PCR, lists solely in-frame clones and lacks some. The table shows more than 2,000 clones, with 23% occurring only once. The source of this sequence is a human donor with melanoma. The chain uses TRBV4-1 and TRBJ2-1; weak D call: TRBD2 (6 bases). The input for sequencing was tumor tissue (inferred from file names), taken from a patient given nivolumab and ipilimumab in sequence. The CDR3 region is CASSLETVGGPVDEQFF. CDR3 coding DNA: TGCGCCAGCAGCCTAGAGACGGTCGGAGGGCCGGTCGATGAGCAGTTCTTC.